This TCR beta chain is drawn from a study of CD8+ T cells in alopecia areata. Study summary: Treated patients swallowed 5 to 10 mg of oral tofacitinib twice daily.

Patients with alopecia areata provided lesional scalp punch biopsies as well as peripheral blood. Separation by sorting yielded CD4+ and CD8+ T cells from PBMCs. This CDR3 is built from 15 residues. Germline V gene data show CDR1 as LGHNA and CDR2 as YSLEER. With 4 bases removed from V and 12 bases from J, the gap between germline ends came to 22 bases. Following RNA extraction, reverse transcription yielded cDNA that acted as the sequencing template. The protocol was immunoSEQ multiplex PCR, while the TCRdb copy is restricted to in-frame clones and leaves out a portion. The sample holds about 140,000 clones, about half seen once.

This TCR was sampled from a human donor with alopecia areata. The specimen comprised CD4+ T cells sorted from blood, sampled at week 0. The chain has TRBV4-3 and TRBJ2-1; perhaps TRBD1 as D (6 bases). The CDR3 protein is CASSLAGTLPLGQFF. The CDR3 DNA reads TGCGCCAGCAGCCTAGCCGGGACATTGCCCCTAGGGCAGTTCTTC.